This TCR beta chain was captured in a study of T cell changes during pregnancy in multiple sclerosis. The V gene's germline CDR1 is LNHDA and CDR2 SQIVND (reference sequence). The CDR3 is made up of 18 amino acids. Between the trimmed V and J ends, which lost 3 bases and 7 bases, there was a span of 24 bases. TCRdb keeps only in-frame clones here, not all; method: immunoSEQ multiplex PCR. The table lists some 74,000 clones, around 94% of them singletons. The chain recombines TRBV19 with TRBJ2-2; tentative D call: TRBD2 (6 bases). The TCR sequence derives from a female donor with multiple sclerosis, enrolled in a pregnancy study. Sample: peripheral blood, taken before pregnancy. The CDR3 DNA follows: TGTGCCAGTAGTATTCCGGGGGTGTCGGGGAGCGGTGGCGGGGAGCTGTTTTTT. It encodes CASSIPGVSGSGGGELFF. Full variable domain (rest looked up from reference TRBV19 and TRBJ2-2): DGGITQSPKYLFRKEGQNVTLSCEQNLNHDAMYWYRQDPGQGLRLIYYSQIVNDFQKGDIAEGYSVSREKKESFPLTVTSAQKNPTAFYLCASSIPGVSGSGGGELFFGEGSRLTVL.